What follows is one TCR beta chain and its context. One end of the junction is discordant with germline, which a read error may explain. Only in-frame clones appear in the TCRdb table, and some are missing; sequencing was by immunoSEQ multiplex PCR. The sample lists 400,000 to 500,000 clones; about 88% were seen once. This record comes from a study of blood T cell repertoires in COVID-19. Overall study: Researchers got acute and convalescent COVID-19 samples from the United States, Italy and Spain.

Source material: PBMCs or T cells enriched from blood (not recorded which). The clonotype comes from a young woman who had been exposed to COVID-19.

CDR3 loop: CASRGSFGKGPLDF. The CDR3 bases are TGTGCCAGCCGGGGGAGCTTTGGTAAAGGGCCTCTTGATTTT. The chain has TRBV28 and TRBJ1-3, with D perhaps matching TRBD1 (5 bases). CDR1 is MDHEN, CDR2 SYDVKM, per germline. There are 14 residues in the CDR3.